The sequence of this T cell receptor beta chain was determined in a study of blood T cell repertoires in COVID-19. Study background: The origin of the acute and convalescent COVID-19 samples was the United States, Italy and Spain. The analysed material was cDNA or gDNA that came from T cells, B-cell-depleted T cells, or PBMCs.

Germline V gene lookup returns CDR1 SEHNR and CDR2 FQNEAQ (reference sequence). Trimming took off 2 bases at V and 0 bases at J, with 14 bases between the two ends. The CDR3 covers 17 residues. Authors' methods: Estimated nucleated cell counts came from reference gene primer amplification. Libraries were prepared by immunoSEQ multiplex PCR; TCRdb keeps only in-frame clonotypes and omits some of them. V and J calls and clone size are as listed in that table; D and trimming were resolved from the DNA. The sample includes approximately 50,000 clones, about 87% of them seen just once. This TCR was sampled from a man between 50 and 59 years old with acute or convalescent COVID-19. Sample: peripheral blood. This chain uses TRBV7-9 with TRBJ1-5; TRBD1 is a possible D gene (5 bases). CDR3 protein: CASSLHQGSYSNQPQHF. CDR3 nucleotide sequence: TGTGCCAGCAGCTTACATCAGGGATCCTATAGCAATCAGCCCCAGCATTTT.